This T cell receptor (beta chain) was found in a study of blood T cell repertoires in COVID-19. Background on the study: T cells, B-cell-depleted T cells, or PBMCs provided the cDNA or gDNA that served as material.

Sequencing used immunoSEQ multiplex PCR; TCRdb keeps in-frame clones, though not all of them. Found here are fewer than 200,000 clones, approximately 86% of them singletons; the top ten hold more than 7.5%. The CDR3 covers 15 residues. Trimming removed 0 bases from V and 4 bases from J, with 7 bases in between. Germline CDR1 is MNHNS and CDR2 is SASEGT. The TCR sequence derives from a man in his fifties with active or convalescent COVID-19. The material sequenced was peripheral blood. V is TRBV6-1 and J is TRBJ1-6, with D unresolved. CDR3 nucleotide sequence: TGTGCCAGCAGTGAAGCAGAGTATTATAATTCACCCCTCCACTTT. This codes for CASSEAEYYNSPLHF.